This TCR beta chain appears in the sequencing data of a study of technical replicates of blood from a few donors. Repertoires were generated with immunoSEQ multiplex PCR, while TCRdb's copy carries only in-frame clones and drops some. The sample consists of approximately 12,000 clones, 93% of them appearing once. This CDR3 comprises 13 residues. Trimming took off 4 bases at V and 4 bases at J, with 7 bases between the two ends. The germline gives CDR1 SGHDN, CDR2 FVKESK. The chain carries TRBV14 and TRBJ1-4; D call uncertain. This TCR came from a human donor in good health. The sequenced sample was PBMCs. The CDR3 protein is CASSRGNNEKLFF. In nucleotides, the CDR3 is TGTGCCAGCAGCCGAGGGAATAATGAAAAACTGTTTTTT. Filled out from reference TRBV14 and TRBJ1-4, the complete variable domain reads EAGVTQFPSHSVIEKGQTVTLRCDPISGHDNLYWYRRVMGKEIKFLLHFVKESKQDESGMPNNRFLAERTGGTYSTLKVQPAELEDSGVYFCASSRGNNEKLFFGSGTQLSVL.